This T cell receptor (beta chain) stems from a study of T cell repertoires in cytomegalovirus infection (dated 2019 in TCRdb). Concerning the study at large: Alongside well-studied HLA-B-restricted epitopes, the peptide stimulations were aimed at recently identified HLA-C-restricted CMV epitopes, whose presentation resists viral immunomodulation. Donor HLA type was relevant to the analysis, because carriage of CMV infection together with the matching HLA type was indicated by public TCR beta signatures.

Broader findings and caveats from the paper: The ex vivo response was dominated by HLA-C-restricted CMV-specific TCR beta clonotypes, which also provided the single most frequent clonotype in two of eight donors. Cumulative frequency of public TCR beta family members discriminated carriers of CMV infection plus the relevant HLA type in this cohort and an independent approximately 370-donor cohort.

Deletion took 5 bases off V and 6 bases off J, with a span of 10 bases between the germline ends. Including the terminal cysteine and phenylalanine, the CDR3 comprises 13 residues. Left in the record is the CDR3 DNA by itself, 39 bases read in frame from the first base. CDR1 and CDR2 are drawn from the germline V gene: SGHTA, FQGNSA. This specimen's treatment or condition label, interpreted: in vitro stimulation with specific CMV peptide epitopes to enrich CMV-specific T cells. As concerns this clonotype: Its antigen is currently not known. Base qualities are not recorded, but no much larger clone differs from it by a single base.

Sequencing relied on an Illumina HiSeq 1500. TCRdb cleaned the public reads at Q25 with fastp, built clones with MiXCR and kept in-frame beta chains. Rows with a matching CDR3 protein are joined into one entry that keeps the most common DNA and genes. The sample records 90,000 to 110,000 distinct CDR3 sequences, approximately 28% of which are singletons. Jointly, the top ten make up about 81% of the sample. Specimen: CD8+ T cells from cultured PBMCs, collected from culture after CMV antigen stimulation. This clonotype was sampled from a human donor in good health (CMV status not recorded). Some clones in this sample may be carry-over from other donors' samples. Here the chain combines TRBV7-2 and TRBJ2-2; the D segment cannot be called with confidence. At the DNA level, the sequence is TGTGCCAGCAGCCCCCGACCGGCCGGGGAGCTGTTTTTT. It codes for CASSPRPAGELFF.